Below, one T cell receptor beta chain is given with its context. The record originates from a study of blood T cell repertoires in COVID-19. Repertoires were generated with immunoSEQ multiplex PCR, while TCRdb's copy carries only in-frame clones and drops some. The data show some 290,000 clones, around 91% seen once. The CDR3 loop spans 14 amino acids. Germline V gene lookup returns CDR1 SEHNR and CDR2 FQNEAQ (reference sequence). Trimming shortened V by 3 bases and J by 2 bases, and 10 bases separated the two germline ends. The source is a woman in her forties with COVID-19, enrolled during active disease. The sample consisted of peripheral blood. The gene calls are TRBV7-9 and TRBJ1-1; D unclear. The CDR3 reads CASSLESRNTEAFF. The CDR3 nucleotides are TGTGCCAGCAGCTTGGAGTCCAGAAACACTGAAGCTTTCTTT.